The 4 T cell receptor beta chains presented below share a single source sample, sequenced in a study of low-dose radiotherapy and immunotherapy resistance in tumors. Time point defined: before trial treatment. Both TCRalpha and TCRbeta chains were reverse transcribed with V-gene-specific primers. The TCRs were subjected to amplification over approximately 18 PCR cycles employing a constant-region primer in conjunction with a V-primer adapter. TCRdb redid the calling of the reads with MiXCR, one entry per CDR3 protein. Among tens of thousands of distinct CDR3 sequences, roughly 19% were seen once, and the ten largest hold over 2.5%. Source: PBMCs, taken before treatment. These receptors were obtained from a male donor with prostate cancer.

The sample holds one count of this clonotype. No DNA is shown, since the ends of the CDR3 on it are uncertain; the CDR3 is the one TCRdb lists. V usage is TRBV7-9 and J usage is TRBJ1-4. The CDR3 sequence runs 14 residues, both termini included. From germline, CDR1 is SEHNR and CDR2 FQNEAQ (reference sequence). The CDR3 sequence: CASSWPKKMKNCFF.

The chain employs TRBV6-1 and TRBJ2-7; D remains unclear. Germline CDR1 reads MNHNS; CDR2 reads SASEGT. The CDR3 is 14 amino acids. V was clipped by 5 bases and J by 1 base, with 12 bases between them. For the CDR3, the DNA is TGTGCCAGCAGTTACGACCAGGAGTCCTACGAGCAGTACTTC. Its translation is CASSYDQESYEQYF.

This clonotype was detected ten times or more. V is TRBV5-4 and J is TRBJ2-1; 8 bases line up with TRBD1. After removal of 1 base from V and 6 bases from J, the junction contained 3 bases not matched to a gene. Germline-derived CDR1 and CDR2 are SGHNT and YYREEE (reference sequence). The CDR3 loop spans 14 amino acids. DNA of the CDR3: TGTGCCAGCAGCTTGAGGACAGGGATCAATGAGCAGTTCTTC. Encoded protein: CASSLRTGINEQFF.

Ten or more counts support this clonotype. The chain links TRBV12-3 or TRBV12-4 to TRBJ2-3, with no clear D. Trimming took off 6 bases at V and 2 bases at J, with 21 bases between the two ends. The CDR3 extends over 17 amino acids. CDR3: CASSLTRGGGYTDTQYF. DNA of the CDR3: TGTGCCAGCAGCCTAACCCGCGGCGGCGGATACACAGATACGCAGTATTTT.